What follows is one T cell receptor (beta chain) and its context. What it binds is not known. This specimen comes from a study of blood T cells in healthy people across ages. Through a sample-barcoded 5' primer and a J-beta primer mix, a second PCR was run for roughly 6 to 12 cycles. Each CDR3 protein is one row after TCRdb ran MiXCR on the 5' RACE reads. Counted here are 700,000 to 850,000 distinct CDR3 sequences, 35% to 40% occurring once; the ten biggest clones make up under 15%. Study-level findings and limits: With unsorted PBMCs, a conclusive comparison of naive versus antigen-experienced cells was not possible. Donor CMV infection status was unknown, possibly confounding age-related changes in expanded clonotypes.

Healthy individuals of Caucasian origin from Russia, aged about 6 to 95, served as donors. Each sample gave at least 6.5 million isolated PBMCs. This clonotype originated in a man aged 18 to 29 in good health. Source material: blood.

The CDR3 protein is CASSTRGDEQYF. The CDR3 DNA reads as TGTGCCAGCAGTACAAGGGGGGACGAGCAGTACTTC. The chain employs TRBV6-2 or TRBV6-3 and TRBJ2-7; TRBD1 or TRBD2 may be the D gene (6 bases each). There are 12 residues in the CDR3. Trimming pared 5 bases from V and 5 bases from J, leaving 10 bases between. Germline loops: CDR1 MNHEY, CDR2 SVGEGT.